The rows below give T cell receptor beta chains drawn from one sample of a study of blood T cells in healthy people across ages. In TCRdb, the 5' RACE reads were re-called with MiXCR into one record per CDR3 protein. The sample records fewer than 650,000 distinct CDR3 sequences, 25% to 35% being singletons. These same data were also listed under a study on T cells of mothers and their children.

The sample consisted of blood. These receptors were collected from a boy younger than 10 in good health. CDR3s include the opening cysteine and the closing phenylalanine or tryptophan. The order of the fields is V gene, clone size, J gene, D gene, CDR3 DNA, CDR3 protein. The D gene is left open where the match is weak. Size tells how often a clone was seen (once, few, many) or the class of an expanded clone, and some rows leave it out.

TRBV5-6,few,TRBJ1-2,TRBD1,TGTGCCAGCAGCCCCGACAGGGGTAACTATGGCTACACCTTC,CASSPDRGNYGYTF
TRBV30,-,TRBJ2-7,-,TGTGCCTGGAGTGTAGCGGGACAGACCACCTACGAGCAGTACTTC,CAWSVAGQTTYEQYF
TRBV9,few,TRBJ1-1,-,TGTGCCAGCAGCGTCAGTGAGGGCACTGAAGCTTTCTTT,CASSVSEGTEAFF
TRBV13,few,TRBJ2-5,-,TGTGCCAGCCGGGGTGCAGAGACCCAGTACTTC,CASRGAETQYF
TRBV7-9,-,TRBJ2-4,-,TGTGCCAGCAGCTCGGTCAGGTCTACTTCCAAAAACATTCAGTACTTC,CASSSVRSTSKNIQYF
TRBV20-1,-,TRBJ1-5,-,TGCAGTGCTAGGTGGACAGCTAATCAGCCCCAGCATTTT,CSARWTANQPQHF
TRBV12-3/TRBV12-4,-,TRBJ2-5,TRBD2,TGTGCCAGCAGTTTAGCTTCGACTAGCGGGAGGGAGACCCAGTACTTC,CASSLASTSGRETQYF
TRBV13,-,TRBJ2-5,-,TGTGCCAGCAGCTCCGAGAGTCAAGAGACCCAGTACTTC,CASSSESQETQYF
TRBV29-1,few,TRBJ1-1,-,TGCAGCGTTGACCTTAATGGGATCGCTGAAGCTTTCTTT,CSVDLNGIAEAFF
TRBV20-1,few,TRBJ2-3,-,TGCAGTGCTAGGGGCTACGGTTCCGGCACAGATACGCAGTATTTT,CSARGYGSGTDTQYF
TRBV30,few,TRBJ2-2,-,TGTGCCTGGACCGCGGAGAGGAGGCCCGGGGAGCTGTTTTTT,CAWTAERRPGELFF
TRBV20-1,-,TRBJ2-3,TRBD2,TGCAGTGCTAATAGCGGGAGGGGTACAGATACGCAGTATTTT,CSANSGRGTDTQYF
TRBV6-5,few,TRBJ2-1,-,TGTGCCAGCACCCATCTGGGGGAGCAGTTCTTC,CASTHLGEQFF